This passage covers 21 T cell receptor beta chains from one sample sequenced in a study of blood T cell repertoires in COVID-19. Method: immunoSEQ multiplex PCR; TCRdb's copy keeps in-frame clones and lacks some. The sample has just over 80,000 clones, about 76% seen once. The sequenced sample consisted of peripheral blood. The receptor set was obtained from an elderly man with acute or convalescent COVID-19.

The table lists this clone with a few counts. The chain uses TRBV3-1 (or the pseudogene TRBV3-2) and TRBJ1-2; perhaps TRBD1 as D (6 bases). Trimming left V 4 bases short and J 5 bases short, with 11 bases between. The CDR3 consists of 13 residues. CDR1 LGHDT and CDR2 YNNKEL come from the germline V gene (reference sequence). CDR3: CASSREGGYGYTF. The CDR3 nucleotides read TGTGCCAGCAGCCGTGAGGGGGGGTATGGCTACACCTTC.

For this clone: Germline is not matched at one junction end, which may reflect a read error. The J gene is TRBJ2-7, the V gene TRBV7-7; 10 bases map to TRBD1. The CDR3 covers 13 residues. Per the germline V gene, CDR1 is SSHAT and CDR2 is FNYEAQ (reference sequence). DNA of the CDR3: TGTGCTAGCAGCTACGGACAGGGGGGCGAGCAGTACTTC. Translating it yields CASSYGQGGEQYF.

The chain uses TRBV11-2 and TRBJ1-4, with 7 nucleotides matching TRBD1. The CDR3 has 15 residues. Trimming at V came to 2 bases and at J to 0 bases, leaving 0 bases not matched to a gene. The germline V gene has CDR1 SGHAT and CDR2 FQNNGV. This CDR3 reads CASSLQGATNEKLFF. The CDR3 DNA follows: TGTGCCAGCAGCTTACAGGGGGCAACTAATGAAAAACTGTTTTTT.

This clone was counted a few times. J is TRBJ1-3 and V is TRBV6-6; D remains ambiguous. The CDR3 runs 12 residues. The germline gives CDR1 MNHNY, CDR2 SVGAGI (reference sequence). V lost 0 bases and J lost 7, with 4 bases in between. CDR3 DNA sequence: TGTGCCAGCAGTTACTCGGCCAACACCATATATTTT. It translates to CASSYSANTIYF.

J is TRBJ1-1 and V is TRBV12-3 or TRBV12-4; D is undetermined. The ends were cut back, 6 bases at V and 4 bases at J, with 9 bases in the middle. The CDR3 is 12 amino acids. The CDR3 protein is CASSSSGTEAFF. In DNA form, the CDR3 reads TGTGCCAGCAGCTCCTCGGGCACTGAAGCTTTCTTT.

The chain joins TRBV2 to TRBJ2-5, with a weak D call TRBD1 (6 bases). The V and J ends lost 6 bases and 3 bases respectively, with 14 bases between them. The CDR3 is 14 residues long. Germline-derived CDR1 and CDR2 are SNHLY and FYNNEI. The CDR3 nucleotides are TGTGCCAGCAGGAAACATGCAGGGGAAGAGACCCAGTACTTC. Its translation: CASRKHAGEETQYF.

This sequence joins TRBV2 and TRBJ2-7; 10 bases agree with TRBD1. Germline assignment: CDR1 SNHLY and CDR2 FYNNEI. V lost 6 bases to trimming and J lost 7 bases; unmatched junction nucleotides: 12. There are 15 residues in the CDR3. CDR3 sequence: CASRDRGSPRGEQYF. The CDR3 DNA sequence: TGTGCCAGCAGGGACAGGGGGTCCCCCCGGGGGGAGCAGTACTTC.

The CDR3 bases are TGCAGCGTTTCTACAGGGGGAGCTGGGGCCAACGTCCTGACTTTC. It is translated as CSVSTGGAGANVLTF. The rearrangement links TRBV29-1 to TRBJ2-6; 8 nucleotides line up with TRBD1. In germline, CDR1 is SQVTM, CDR2 ANQGSEA. This CDR3 is built from 15 residues. V lost 5 bases and J lost 2; bases outside the gene matches: 5.

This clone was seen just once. This CDR3 reads CASSSGTGKFYEQYF. In DNA form, the CDR3 reads TGTGCCAGCAGCTCCGGGACAGGGAAATTCTACGAGCAGTACTTC. The V and J genes are TRBV13 and TRBJ2-7, with 9 bases identical to TRBD1. Germline CDR1 is PRHDT and CDR2 is FYEKMQ (reference sequence). There are 15 residues in the CDR3. V lost 4 bases and J lost 3; bases outside the gene matches: 7.

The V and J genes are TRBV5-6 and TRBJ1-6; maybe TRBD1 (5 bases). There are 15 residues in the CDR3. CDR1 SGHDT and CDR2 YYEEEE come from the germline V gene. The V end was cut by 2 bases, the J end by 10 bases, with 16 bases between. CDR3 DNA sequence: TGTGCCAGCAGCTTCGTCGCAGGGCAGGAATCACCCCTCCACTTT. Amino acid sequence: CASSFVAGQESPLHF.

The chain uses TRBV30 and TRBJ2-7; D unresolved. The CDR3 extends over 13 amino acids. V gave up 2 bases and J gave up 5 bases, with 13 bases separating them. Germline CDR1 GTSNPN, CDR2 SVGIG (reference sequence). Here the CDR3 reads CAWSRVERNEQYF. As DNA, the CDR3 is TGTGCCTGGAGTAGAGTAGAGCGTAACGAGCAGTACTTC. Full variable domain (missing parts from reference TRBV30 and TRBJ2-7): SQTIHQWPATLVQPVGSPLSLECTVEGTSNPNLYWYRQAAGRGLQLLFYSVGIGQISSEVPQNLSASRPQDRQFILSSKKLLLSDSGFYLCAWSRVERNEQYFGPGTRLTVT.

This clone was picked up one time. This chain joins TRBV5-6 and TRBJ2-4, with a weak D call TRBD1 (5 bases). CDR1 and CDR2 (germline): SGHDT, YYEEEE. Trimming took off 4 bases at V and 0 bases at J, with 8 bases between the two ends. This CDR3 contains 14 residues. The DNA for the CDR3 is TGTGCCAGCAGCCCCAGGGTAGCCAAAAACATTCAGTACTTC. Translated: CASSPRVAKNIQYF.

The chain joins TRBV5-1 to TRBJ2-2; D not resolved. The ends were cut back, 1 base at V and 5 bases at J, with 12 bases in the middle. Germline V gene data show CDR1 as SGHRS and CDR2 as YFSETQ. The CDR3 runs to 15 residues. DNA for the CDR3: TGCGCCAGCAGCTTGTTCGGTTCCAGGACCGGGGAGCTGTTTTTT. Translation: CASSLFGSRTGELFF.

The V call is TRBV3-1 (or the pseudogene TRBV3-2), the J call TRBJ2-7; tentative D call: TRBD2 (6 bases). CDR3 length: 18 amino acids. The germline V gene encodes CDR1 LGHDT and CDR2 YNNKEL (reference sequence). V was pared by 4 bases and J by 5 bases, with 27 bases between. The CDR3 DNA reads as TGTGCCAGCAGCCTCCTCGGGCTAGCGCTAGGTGGAAAGGACGAGCAGTACTTC. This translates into CASSLLGLALGGKDEQYF.

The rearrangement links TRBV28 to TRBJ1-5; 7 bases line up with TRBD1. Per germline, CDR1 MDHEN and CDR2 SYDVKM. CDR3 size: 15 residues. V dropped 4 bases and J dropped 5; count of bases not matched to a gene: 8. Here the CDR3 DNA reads TGTGCCAGCAGTTCCAAACAGGGGCTATATCAGCCCCAGCATTTT. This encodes CASSSKQGLYQPQHF.

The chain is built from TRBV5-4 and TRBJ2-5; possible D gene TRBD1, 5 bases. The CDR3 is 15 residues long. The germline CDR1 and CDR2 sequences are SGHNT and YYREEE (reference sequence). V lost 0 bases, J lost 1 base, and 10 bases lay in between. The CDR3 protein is CASSLDLTGQETQYF. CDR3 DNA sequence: TGTGCCAGCAGCTTGGATCTAACAGGCCAAGAGACCCAGTACTTC.

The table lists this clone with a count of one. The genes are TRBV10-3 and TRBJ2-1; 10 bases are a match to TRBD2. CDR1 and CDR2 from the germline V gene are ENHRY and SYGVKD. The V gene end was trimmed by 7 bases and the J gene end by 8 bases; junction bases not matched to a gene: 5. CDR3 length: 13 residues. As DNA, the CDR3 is TGTGCCATCAAAGGGACTAGCGTTTATGAGCAGTTCTTC. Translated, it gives CAIKGTSVYEQFF.

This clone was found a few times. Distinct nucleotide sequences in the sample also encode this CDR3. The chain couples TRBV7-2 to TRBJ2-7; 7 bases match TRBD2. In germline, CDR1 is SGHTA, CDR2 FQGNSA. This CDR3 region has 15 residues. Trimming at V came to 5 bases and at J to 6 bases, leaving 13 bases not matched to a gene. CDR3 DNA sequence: TGTGCCAGCAGCCCGGGACTTGCGGGAGTGGGCGAGCAGTACTTC. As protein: CASSPGLAGVGEQYF.

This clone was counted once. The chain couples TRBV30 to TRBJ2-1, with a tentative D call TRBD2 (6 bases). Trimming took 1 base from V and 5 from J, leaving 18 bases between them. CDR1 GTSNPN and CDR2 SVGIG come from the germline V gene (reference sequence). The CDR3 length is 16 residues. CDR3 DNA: TGTGCCTGGAGTGGGGGGGTCAGCTTAGTTAACAATGAGCAGTTCTTC. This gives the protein CAWSGGVSLVNNEQFF.

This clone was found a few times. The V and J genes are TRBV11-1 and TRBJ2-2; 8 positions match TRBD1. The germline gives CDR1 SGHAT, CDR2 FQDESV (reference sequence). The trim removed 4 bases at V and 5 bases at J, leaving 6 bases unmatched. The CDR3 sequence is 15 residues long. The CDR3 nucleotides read TGTGCCAGCAGCTCCGGACAGGGTTGGACCGGGGAGCTGTTTTTT. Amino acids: CASSSGQGWTGELFF.

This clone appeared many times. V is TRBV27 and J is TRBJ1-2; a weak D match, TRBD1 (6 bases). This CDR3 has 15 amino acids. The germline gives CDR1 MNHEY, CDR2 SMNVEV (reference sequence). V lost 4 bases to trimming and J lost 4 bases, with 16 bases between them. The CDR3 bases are TGTGCCAGCAGTTCGCGCCCGGGACATCTCTATGGCTACACCTTC. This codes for CASSSRPGHLYGYTF.